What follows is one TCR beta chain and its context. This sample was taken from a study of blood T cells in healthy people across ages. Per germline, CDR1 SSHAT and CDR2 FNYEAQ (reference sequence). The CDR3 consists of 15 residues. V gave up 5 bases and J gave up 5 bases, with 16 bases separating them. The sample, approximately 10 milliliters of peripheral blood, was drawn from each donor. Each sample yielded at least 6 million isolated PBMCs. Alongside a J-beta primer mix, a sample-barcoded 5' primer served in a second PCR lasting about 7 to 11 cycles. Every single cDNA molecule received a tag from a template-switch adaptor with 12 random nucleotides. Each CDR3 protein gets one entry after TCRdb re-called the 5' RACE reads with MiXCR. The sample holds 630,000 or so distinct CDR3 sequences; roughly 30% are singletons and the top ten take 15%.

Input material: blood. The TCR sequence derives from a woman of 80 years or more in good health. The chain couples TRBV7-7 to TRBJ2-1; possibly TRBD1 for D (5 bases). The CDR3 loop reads CASSPQEFLNNEQFF. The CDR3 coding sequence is TGTGCCAGCAGCCCACAGGAATTCCTAAACAATGAGCAGTTCTTC.